Listed here are 17 T cell receptor beta chains from one sample, sequenced in a study of STAT5B mutations in CD4+ large granular lymphocyte leukemia. Generated by immunoSEQ multiplex PCR, the TCRdb table keeps only in-frame clones and is missing some. The profile covers approximately 25,000 clones, with about 79% appearing a single time and around 9.6% taken by the ten largest. The sequenced sample was CD4+ T cells from blood buffy coats. Receptors originate from a human donor in good health.

The V and J genes are TRBV7-3 and TRBJ2-5, with TRBD2 identical over 7 bases. This CDR3 has 15 residues. In germline, CDR1 is SGHTA, CDR2 FQGTGA. J gave up 5 bases and V 5 bases, and 11 bases lay outside the gene matches. CDR3 bases: TGTGCCAGCAGCCCTCTAGGAGCGGGGTGGGAGACCCAGTACTTC. This codes for CASSPLGAGWETQYF.

The J gene is TRBJ2-7, the V gene TRBV15, with TRBD2 identical over 8 bases. CDR1 LNHNV and CDR2 YYDKDF come from the germline V gene (reference sequence). The CDR3 has 15 residues. The V segment lost 0 bases and the J segment 3 bases; nucleotides outside the gene matches: 4. The CDR3 region is CATSRDLTSGYEQYV. The CDR3, as DNA: TGTGCCACCAGCAGAGATCTTACTAGCGGCTACGAGCAGTACGTC.

The genes are TRBV7-6 and TRBJ2-1, with D perhaps TRBD2 (6 bases). Germline V lookup: CDR1 SGHVS, CDR2 FNYEAQ. The CDR3 is 18 amino acids. Trimming stripped 5 bases from V and 7 bases from J, with 27 bases between. CDR3 sequence (DNA): TGTGCCAGCAGCACCTACGGAGGTTTAGGGACTCAGGGAAATGAGCAGTTCTTC. It yields the protein CASSTYGGLGTQGNEQFF.

This clone was observed a few times. The rearrangement links TRBV6-1 to TRBJ1-1; D is possibly TRBD1 (5 bases). This CDR3 spans 16 amino acids. Germline V gives CDR1 MNHNS, CDR2 SASEGT. With 4 bases removed from V and 4 bases from J, the gap between germline ends came to 19 bases. CDR3 in DNA: TGTGCCAGCAGTGTCGAACCAGGGTTTTCGAGCACTGAAGCTTTCTTT. Translation: CASSVEPGFSSTEAFF.

The table lists this clone with a count of one. The rearrangement links TRBV7-3 to TRBJ2-3, with 11 positions matching TRBD2. Losses at the gene ends were 4 bases for V and 2 bases for J; bases not matched to a gene: 5. The CDR3 is made up of 16 amino acids. The germline V gene encodes CDR1 SGHTA and CDR2 FQGTGA. In DNA form, the CDR3 reads TGTGCCAGCAGCTACCGTAGCGGGGGGGTCACAGATACGCAGTATTTT. Its translation: CASSYRSGGVTDTQYF. Combining the CDR3 with reference TRBV7-3 and TRBJ2-3 gives the whole variable domain GAGVSQTPSNKVTEKGKYVELRCDPISGHTALYWYRQSLGQGPEFLIYFQGTGAADDSGLPNDRFFAVRPEGSVSTLKIQRTERGDSAVYLCASSYRSGGVTDTQYFGPGTRLTVL.

The rearrangement links TRBV30 to TRBJ2-2, with 8 bases aligning to TRBD2. Germline CDR1 is GTSNPN and CDR2 is SVGIG (reference sequence). With 2 bases clipped from V and 2 bases from J, the junction kept 4 bases outside the gene matches. The CDR3 is made up of 15 amino acids. The CDR3 bases are TGTGCCTGGAGTACAAGCGGGAGTAACACCGGGGAGCTGTTTTTT. Protein: CAWSTSGSNTGELFF.

This sequence joins TRBV7-9 and TRBJ2-1; possibly TRBD2 for D (5 bases). This CDR3 region has 14 residues. Per germline, CDR1 SEHNR and CDR2 FQNEAQ (reference sequence). V lost 5 bases and J lost 5, with 13 bases in between. The CDR3 DNA reads TGTGCCAGCAGCCAGAGGGCTTCCCACAATGAGCAGTTCTTC. Its translation: CASSQRASHNEQFF.

The chain carries TRBV6-1 and TRBJ1-5; 7 nucleotides match TRBD1. V dropped 3 bases and J dropped 3; count of bases not matched to a gene: 5. The length of the CDR3 is 15 residues. Germline V lookup: CDR1 MNHNS, CDR2 SASEGT. The CDR3 loop reads CASSEQGGYNQPQHF. The CDR3 DNA follows: TGTGCCAGCAGTGAGCAGGGGGGATACAATCAGCCCCAGCATTTT.

J is TRBJ2-7 and V is TRBV7-6, with TRBD1 matching 7 bases. The CDR3 sequence is 13 residues long. Germline-derived CDR1 and CDR2 are SGHVS and FNYEAQ. Trimming removed 5 bases from V and 5 bases from J; junction bases left unmatched: 6. The DNA for the CDR3 is TGTGCCAGCAGCCTGGGACAGCCTAACGAGCAGTACTTC. Amino acid sequence: CASSLGQPNEQYF.

The rearrangement uses TRBV29-1 and TRBJ1-6, with D perhaps TRBD1 (5 bases). The V and J ends lost 7 bases and 13 bases respectively, with 20 bases between them. The V gene's germline CDR1 is SQVTM and CDR2 ANQGSEA. This CDR3 has 13 residues. DNA for the CDR3: TGCAGCGCCCAACAGTTCTCAGGGTCGCCCCTCCACTTT. Protein sequence: CSAQQFSGSPLHF.

This clone came up a few times. The V call is TRBV9, the J call TRBJ2-3; TRBD2 might be the D (6 bases). Trimming took 4 bases from V and 4 from J, leaving 13 bases between them. Per germline, CDR1 SGDLS and CDR2 YYNGEE. The CDR3 totals 14 residues. The CDR3 DNA follows: TGTGCCAGCAGCTCCGGCGGGGAGCCAGATACGCAGTATTTT. This codes for CASSSGGEPDTQYF.

This chain links TRBV18 with TRBJ2-7, with 11 bases lining up with TRBD2. After removal of 3 bases from V and 4 bases from J, the junction contained 2 bases not matched to a gene. The germline V gene encodes CDR1 KGHSH and CDR2 LQKENI. This CDR3 comprises 14 residues. The DNA of the CDR3 is TGTGCCAGCTCACCGGGACTAGCGGATTACGAGCAGTACTTC. Its protein product is CASSPGLADYEQYF.

This sequence joins TRBV5-1 and TRBJ2-5; D gene unclear. CDR3 size: 11 residues. The V and J ends lost 0 bases and 5 bases respectively, with 2 bases between them. CDR1 and CDR2 from the germline V gene are SGHRS and YFSETQ. The CDR3 loop reads CASSLEETQYF. The CDR3 nucleotides read TGCGCCAGCAGCTTGGAGGAGACCCAGTACTTC.

This chain links TRBV27 with TRBJ2-2; 8 bases map to TRBD1. The junction had 7 bases not matched to a gene; V was cut back by 3 bases and J by 4 bases. The CDR3 runs to 16 residues. The germline CDR1 and CDR2 sequences are MNHEY and SMNVEV (reference sequence). The CDR3 reads CASSLRQGAVTGELFF. The CDR3 nucleotides read TGTGCCAGCAGTTTGAGGCAGGGGGCGGTCACCGGGGAGCTGTTTTTT.

J is TRBJ2-7 and V is TRBV6-6; D is possibly TRBD1 (5 bases). The germline CDR1 and CDR2 sequences are MNHNY and SVGAGI (reference sequence). The CDR3 length is 13 residues. Between the trimmed V and J ends, which lost 0 bases and 3 bases, there was a span of 6 bases. CDR3 nucleotide sequence: TGTGCCAGCAGTTACTCGGACAACTACGAGCAGTACGTC. Translation: CASSYSDNYEQYV.

The rearrangement joins TRBV28 to TRBJ1-4; D may be TRBD1 (5 bases). The CDR3 extends over 14 amino acids. Trimming took off 2 bases at V and 4 bases at J, with 8 bases between the two ends. Germline CDR1 reads MDHEN; CDR2 reads SYDVKM. The CDR3 region has the DNA TGTGCCAGCAGTTTAGGGGGGAGTAATGAAAAACTGTTTTTT. This codes for CASSLGGSNEKLFF.

The table lists this clone with a few counts. The rearrangement joins TRBV19 to TRBJ2-2; no firm D call. The CDR3 extends over 14 amino acids. The germline gives CDR1 LNHDA, CDR2 SQIVND (reference sequence). Trimming removed 3 bases from V and 4 bases from J, with 9 bases in between. The CDR3 reads CASSIGSITGELFF. The CDR3 nucleotides read TGTGCCAGTAGTATCGGTAGTATCACCGGGGAGCTGTTTTTT.